This T cell receptor (beta chain) was retrieved from a study of T cells in Graves' hyperthyroidism and ophthalmopathy (dated by TCRdb to the late 2010s). About the investigation overall: Peripheral blood samples were taken at initial diagnosis, before any treatment was given. The paper reports TCR Vbeta CDR3 sequencing of over 130 peripheral blood samples: some 41 ophthalmopathy, over 70 hyperthyroidism and about 17 progressor patients. Whether ophthalmopathy could be predicted prospectively was tested in an independent validation cohort made up of roughly 19 hyperthyroidism patients plus 17 patients who later progressed to ophthalmopathy. To identify distinguishing TCR V-J signatures, a discovery cohort of around 98 patients was used, comprising under 45 with Graves' ophthalmopathy and around 60 with stable Graves' hyperthyroidism. After blood sampling, hyperthyroidism patients were treated with methimazole at a starting dose of 30 mg daily, and ophthalmopathy patients were treated with high-dose intravenous methylprednisolone. The roughly 94 discovery patients were randomly split 7:3 into training and test sets. The study also compared thyroid tissue and blood T-cell repertoires from a handful of Graves' hyperthyroidism patients.

General findings and caveats noted by the study authors: Sample size was not statistically predetermined, and investigators were not blinded to group allocation. During validation, the model predicted progression to ophthalmopathy a median of about 5.9 months ahead of onset, with almost 71% sensitivity and 72% to 85% specificity. Most expanded thyroid clonotypes (frequency above 0.001) were also detected in blood, a finding suggesting that blood repertoires may reflect thyroid immune responses. In cross-validation, a model built on a 13 V-J signature told ophthalmopathy apart from stable hyperthyroidism with 85% to 90% sensitivity and around 83% specificity, and in testing the same model reached 80%/75%.

Stable Graves' hyperthyroidism was defined as no progression to ophthalmopathy during 18 months of follow-up. Hyperthyroidism patients were newly diagnosed, with disease duration under 2 months, and aged 18 to 65 years. Any patient with an uncontrolled infection, another autoimmune disease, pregnancy or lactation was excluded. Diagnoses were established on the basis of clinical symptoms, serum thyroxine and TRAb, thyroid ultrasound, and orbital computed tomography. Ficoll-Paque density gradient centrifugation was used to isolate PBMCs from around 10 ml of fresh peripheral blood. Total RNA was extracted using Trizol reagent, and RNA quality was assessed on an Agilent 2100 Bioanalyzer. At least ten counts were recorded for this clonotype. What antigen it recognizes has not been identified. No clone much larger than this one lies a single base away; base qualities are absent. TCR beta CDR3 regions were amplified from RNA transcripts. The TCR CDR3 was subjected to a first round of RT-PCR using the HTBI primer set and the Qiagen OneStep RT-PCR kit. Libraries were constructed in a second round of multiplex PCR, after which size selection and purification were carried out. Sequencing of the libraries was done on an Illumina HiSeq2000 using paired-end 100 bp reads. The authors processed their data as follows. SOAPnuke was used to process the raw data, with reads discarded if the reads contained adapters or uncalled bases, had a mean Phred below 15, or lacked an exact constant-primer or identifier match. COPE v1.2.5 was used to merge high-quality paired reads, and clonotypes were defined as unique nucleotide sequences. MiTCR v1.1 was used to align clonotypes to the IMGT TRBV, TRBD and TRBJ reference segments. Only V-J combinations with frequency above 0.0001, covering about 99% of repertoires, were analysed. The TCS score was defined as F50 (clonal expansion) divided by E x V (chaos), with BLOSUM62-based TCRdist calculated between CDR3 peptides within each V-J. Welch's t-statistics and random forest reduced 500 to 650 V-J features to 10 to 15, which were used in a naive Bayes classifier (R e1071). TCRdb reworked the public reads: Q25 trimming with fastp, MiXCR clone assembly, productive beta chains retained. A single entry per CDR3 protein holds the most common genes and DNA from its merged rows. None of the V and J calls come from the authors' own analysis; TCRdb made them. This sample comprises around 580,000 distinct CDR3 sequences, over 15% of them detected only once. 18% of the sample belongs to the ten largest clones.

The CDR3 measures 15 amino acids from cysteine to phenylalanine. This entry keeps only the CDR3 DNA: 45 bases, framed from base 1. V has 6 bases trimmed and J has 1 base trimmed; junction bases matching no gene number 6. From a lookup of the germline V gene, CDR1 and CDR2 are MDHEN and SYDVKM. In this chain, TRBV28 is recombined with TRBJ1-5, with 7 bases aligning to TRBD1. Sequencing was performed on blood. The sequence was collected from a woman under 30 with Graves' hyperthyroidism. The DNA is as follows: TGTGCCAGCAGGTATCACAGGGGAAGCAATCAGCCCCAGCATTTT. The translation is CASRYHRGSNQPQHF.